This T cell receptor beta chain was captured in a study of somatic mutations in T cells in chronic GVHD (dated by TCRdb to 2018 to 2021). Genomic DNA was isolated and then used for TCRbeta deep sequencing. TCRbeta CDR3 sequencing and initial data processing were performed with the immunoSEQ assay as a commercial service. Under the source paper's analysis protocol: Reads were demultiplexed, adapter and primer sequences removed, similar clones merged by frequency-ratio clustering, and V, D, J genes annotated with IMGT. This is the immuneACCESS table as TCRdb keeps it, with only in-frame sequences that have V and J called. A part of the clones is gone; compared with another copy, unresolved V genes explain less than half, and the rest is unexplained. V and J calls and clone size are copied from that table; D and trimming were computed from the DNA. A total of about 14,000 clones appear in this sample, roughly 80% of them only once. The top ten clones comprise about 32% of the sample.

A word on this clone: Its antigen is currently not known. Base qualities are missing; no much larger clone stands one base away.

For sorting, staining was done with anti-CD3, anti-CD4, anti-CD8 and a Vbeta20 antibody from the IOTest Beta Mark kit on a FACSAria III, reaching purity above 98%. Mononuclear cells were isolated by Ficoll-Paque PLUS density gradient centrifugation from peripheral blood that had been collected in sodium heparin tubes. Before TCRbeta deep sequencing, the CD4+ Vbeta20+, CD4+ Vbeta20-, and CD8+ T cell fractions were FACS-sorted. Per the germline V gene, SGHAT is the CDR1 and FQNNGV is the CDR2. V loses 2 bases at its end and J loses 5 bases; junction bases beyond the gene matches: 4. The CDR3 starts with the cysteine, ends with the phenylalanine, and has 14 residues. Only the CDR3 portion is preserved as DNA: 42 bases, with reading frame beginning at the first base.

This TCR was recovered from a male patient in his forties or fifties with chronic graft-versus-host disease. Some T cells seen after a transplant may have their origin in the graft donor. The material sequenced was Vbeta20-negative CD4+ T cells from blood. Taken with the paper, the label for cell subset or site translates to: CD4+ T cells sorted as TCR Vbeta20 negative by flow cytometry. The rearrangement joined TRBV11-2 to TRBJ2-5; TRBD2 aligns with 8 central bases. The CDR3 in this case is CASSLSGGDETQYF. In nucleotide form, the sequence is TGTGCCAGCAGCTTATCGGGAGGGGATGAGACCCAGTACTTC.